Included here is one TCR beta chain sequence, with context. The data derive from a study of blood T cell repertoires in COVID-19. Looking at the study overall: Samples taken during acute and convalescent COVID-19 were collected in the United States, Italy and Spain. PBMCs, B-cell-depleted T cells, or T cells provided the cDNA or gDNA that made up the material.

Per the authors' pipeline: How many nucleated cells were present was estimated from reference gene primer amplification. Using immunoSEQ multiplex PCR, the repertoire was profiled, and TCRdb retains in-frame clones only, with some absent. V, J and clone size are those of that table, while D and trimming were read from the DNA. This sample has 250,000 to 300,000 clones, with roughly 89% found just once. V lost 4 bases, J lost 3 bases, and 4 bases stayed unmatched. This CDR3 is built from 15 residues. Germline V CDR1 and CDR2: SGHVS, FNYEAQ. The receptor was derived from a woman in her forties who had recovered from COVID-19. The rearrangement joins TRBV7-6 to TRBJ2-3; 10 bases map to TRBD1. Material: peripheral blood. CDR3 loop: CASSSRDRGTDTQYF. The CDR3 DNA sequence: TGTGCCAGCAGCTCCCGGGACAGGGGTACAGATACGCAGTATTTT.